This T cell receptor beta chain was found in a study of T cell responses to AZD1222 COVID-19 vaccine. Using immunoSEQ multiplex PCR, the repertoire was profiled, and TCRdb retains in-frame clones only, with some absent. The sample records around 80,000 clones, 83% being singletons. As regards this clone: Its cognate antigen is unknown.

The ends lost 4 bases at V and 5 bases at J; junction bases unmatched: 6. This CDR3 comprises 15 residues. The germline CDR1 and CDR2 sequences are SGHTA and FQGNSA. The study's findings and limits: Donors were chiefly white British, with a greater number of females, and clonal diversity was perhaps underestimated. At baseline, just 5 or 6 AZD1222 recipients tested seropositive. Nearly half of the spike-specific TCRs reportedly recognize variant regions that carry no mutations. Sampling captured repertoires only after the peak T cell response.

This receptor was taken from an adult who received the AZD1222 COVID-19 vaccine. This chain links TRBV7-2 with TRBJ2-2; 8 bases agree with TRBD1. The material was peripheral blood, obtained 28 days after the second AZD1222 dose. CDR3 region: CASSSSRGPTGELFF. Here the CDR3 DNA reads TGTGCCAGCAGCTCGAGCAGGGGGCCAACCGGGGAGCTGTTTTTT.